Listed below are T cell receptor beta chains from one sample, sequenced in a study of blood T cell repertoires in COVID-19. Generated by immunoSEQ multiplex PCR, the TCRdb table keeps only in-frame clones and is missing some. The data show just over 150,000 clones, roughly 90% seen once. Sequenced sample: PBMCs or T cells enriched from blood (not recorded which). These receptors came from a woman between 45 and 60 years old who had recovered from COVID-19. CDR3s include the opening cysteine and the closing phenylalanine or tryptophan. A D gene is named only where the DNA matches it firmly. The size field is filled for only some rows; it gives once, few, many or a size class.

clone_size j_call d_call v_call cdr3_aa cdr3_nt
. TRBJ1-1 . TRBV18 CGSLGDRNTEAFF TGTGGGAGTTTAGGAGATCGGAACACTGAAGCTTTCTTT
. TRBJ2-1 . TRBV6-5 CASSIRAGANNEQFF TGTGCCAGCAGCATCCGCGCGGGGGCCAACAATGAGCAGTTCTTC
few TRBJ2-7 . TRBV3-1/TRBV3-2 CASSQELDLGQYF TGTGCCAGCAGCCAAGAACTAGACTTGGGGCAGTACTTC
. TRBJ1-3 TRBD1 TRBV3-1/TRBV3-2 CASSQDSVRGSGNTIYF TGTGCCAGCAGCCAAGATAGCGTCAGGGGGTCTGGAAACACCATATATTTT
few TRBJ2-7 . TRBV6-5 CASSYLGQGPYEQYF TGTGCCAGCAGTTACTTAGGGCAGGGCCCCTACGAGCAGTACTTC
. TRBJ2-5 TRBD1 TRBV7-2 CASSQRGDRAETQYF TGTGCCAGCAGCCAGAGAGGGGACAGGGCCGAGACCCAGTACTTC
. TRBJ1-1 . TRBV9 CASSVGQSLNTEAFF TGTGCCAGCAGCGTCGGACAGTCCTTGAACACTGAAGCTTTCTTT
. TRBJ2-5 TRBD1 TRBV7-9 CASSLGDRVAETQYF TGTGCCAGCAGCTTAGGTGACAGGGTCGCAGAGACCCAGTACTTC
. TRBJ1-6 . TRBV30 CAWRWGDYNSPLHF TGTGCCTGGAGGTGGGGGGACTATAATTCACCCCTCCACTTT
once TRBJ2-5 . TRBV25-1 CASSDGRGETQYF TGTGCCAGCAGTGACGGCAGGGGTGAGACCCAGTACTTC
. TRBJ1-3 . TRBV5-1 CASSLDTGNTIYF TGCGCCAGCAGCTTGGATACTGGAAACACCATATATTTT
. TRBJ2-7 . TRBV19 CASSIDRVGYEQYF TGTGCCAGTAGTATAGACAGGGTAGGGTACGAGCAGTACTTC
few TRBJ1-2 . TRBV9 CASSGPPGSVGGYTF TGTGCCAGCAGCGGCCCGCCAGGGTCGGTCGGAGGCTACACCTTC
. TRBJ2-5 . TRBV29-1 CSVEEGANQYF TGCAGCGTTGAAGAGGGGGCAAACCAGTACTTC
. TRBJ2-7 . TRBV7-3 CASSLAVHREQYF TGTGCCAGCAGCTTAGCGGTCCATCGGGAGCAGTACTTC
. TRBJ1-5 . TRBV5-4 CASSFGGANQPQHF TGTGCCAGCAGCTTCGGCGGTGCTAATCAGCCCCAGCATTTT
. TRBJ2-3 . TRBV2 CASSGGGKQYF TGTGCCAGCAGTGGCGGCGGGAAGCAGTATTTT
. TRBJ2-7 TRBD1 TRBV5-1 CASSLGTGGSYEQYF TGCGCCAGCAGCTTGGGGACAGGGGGCTCCTACGAGCAGTACTTC
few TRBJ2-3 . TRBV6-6 CASSTQDTQYF TGTGCCAGCAGTACCCAGGATACGCAGTATTTT
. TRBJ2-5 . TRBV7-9 CASSPRESQETQYF TGTGCCAGCAGCCCAAGAGAGAGCCAAGAGACCCAGTACTTC
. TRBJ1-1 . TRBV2 CASSGPLAGMNTEASF TGTGCCAGCAGTGGGCCTTTGGCAGGGATGAACACTGAAGCTTCCTTT
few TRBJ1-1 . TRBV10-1 CASSPPKQGGSTEAFF TGCGCCAGCAGCCCACCCAAACAGGGAGGGAGTACTGAAGCTTTCTTT
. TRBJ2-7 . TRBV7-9 CASSPPGGTRGGEQYF TGTGCCAGCAGCCCACCTGGGGGGACCCGAGGTGGAGAGCAGTACTTC
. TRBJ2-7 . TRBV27 CASSHLDSPYEQYF TGTGCCAGCAGTCACCTGGACAGTCCCTACGAGCAGTACTTC
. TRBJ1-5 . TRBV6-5 CASSTFASADQPQHF TGTGCCAGCAGCACCTTCGCCAGCGCGGATCAGCCCCAGCATTTT
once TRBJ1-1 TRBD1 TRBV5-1 CASSSRTGTMNTEAFF TGCGCCAGCAGCTCCCGGACAGGAACTATGAACACTGAAGCTTTCTTT
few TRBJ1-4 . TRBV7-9 CASSFPGATNEKLFF TGTGCCAGCAGCTTTCCGGGGGCAACTAATGAAAAACTGTTTTTT
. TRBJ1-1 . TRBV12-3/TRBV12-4 CASNQFSGEAFF TGTGCCAGCAACCAATTTTCGGGAGAAGCTTTCTTT
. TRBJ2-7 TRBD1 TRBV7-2 CASSFPQGVTYEQYF TGTGCCAGCAGCTTTCCCCAGGGGGTGACCTACGAGCAGTACTTC
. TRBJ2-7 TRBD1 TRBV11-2 CASSPQGEISYEQYF TGTGCCAGCAGCCCCCAGGGGGAGATTTCCTACGAGCAGTACTTC
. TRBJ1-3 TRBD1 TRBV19 CASLGGWAGNTIYF TGTGCCAGTCTAGGGGGCTGGGCTGGAAACACCATATATTTT
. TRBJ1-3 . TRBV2 CASRGQSSGNTIYF TGTGCCAGCAGGGGGCAGAGCTCTGGAAACACCATATATTTT
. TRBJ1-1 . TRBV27 CASSLIAGSITEAFF TGTGCCAGCAGTTTAATCGCAGGGTCGATCACTGAAGCTTTCTTT
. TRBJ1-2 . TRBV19 CASLPTRDIYGYTF TGTGCCAGCCTCCCGACCAGGGACATCTATGGCTACACCTTC
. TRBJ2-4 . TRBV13 CASSLRSLGEAKNIQYF TGTGCCAGCAGCTTACGGTCGCTTGGAGAAGCCAAAAACATTCAGTACTTC
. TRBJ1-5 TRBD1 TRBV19 CASSRDRGQPQHF TGTGCCAGTAGTAGGGACAGGGGTCAGCCCCAGCATTTT
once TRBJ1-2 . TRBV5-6 CASSLMSWTAGSYGYTF TGTGCCAGCAGCTTGATGAGCTGGACGGCGGGGAGCTATGGCTACACCTTC
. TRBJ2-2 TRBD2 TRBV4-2 CASSQEDSGLENTGELFF TGTGCCAGCAGCCAAGAAGATTCAGGACTAGAGAACACCGGGGAGCTGTTTTTT
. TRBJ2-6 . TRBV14 CASSQGSRGLSGANVLTF TGTGCCAGCAGCCAAGGTAGTCGGGGTCTCTCTGGGGCCAACGTCCTGACTTTC
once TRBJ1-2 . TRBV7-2 CASSQDQGLGGYTF TGTGCCAGCAGCCAAGACCAGGGGCTGGGCGGCTACACCTTC
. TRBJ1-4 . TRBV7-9 CASSKTGLREKLFF TGTGCCAGCAGCAAGACAGGATTACGGGAAAAACTGTTTTTT